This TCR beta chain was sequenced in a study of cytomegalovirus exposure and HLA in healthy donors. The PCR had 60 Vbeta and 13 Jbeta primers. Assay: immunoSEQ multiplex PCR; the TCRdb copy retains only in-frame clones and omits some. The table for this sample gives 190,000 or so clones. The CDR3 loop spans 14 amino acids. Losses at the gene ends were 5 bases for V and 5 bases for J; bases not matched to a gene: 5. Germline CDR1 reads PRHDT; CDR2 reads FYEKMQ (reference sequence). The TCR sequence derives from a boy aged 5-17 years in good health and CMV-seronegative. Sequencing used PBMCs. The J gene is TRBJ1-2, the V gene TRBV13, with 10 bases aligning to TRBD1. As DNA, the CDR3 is TGTGCCAGCAGCACTTGGACAGGGGGGTATGGCTACACCTTC. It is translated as CASSTWTGGYGYTF.